The 6 T cell receptor beta chains reported below all come from one sample, sequenced in a study of CD4 T cells in relation to SARS-CoV-2 and coronaviruses. These receptors lack a known antigen. The method was immunoSEQ multiplex PCR; TCRdb's version includes in-frame clones alone and lacks a portion of them. This table holds tens of thousands of clones, more than 60% found once. Unexposed donor CD4+ T cells date from about 2011-2018, before the COVID-19 pandemic. After about 10 days of culture, CD4+ T cells were isolated. Sequenced material: CD4+ T cells from PBMCs, cultured in vitro. The receptors stem from a human donor in good health.

J is TRBJ2-7 and V is TRBV29-1; 7 positions match TRBD2. This CDR3 contains 14 residues. V was clipped by 4 bases and J by 5 bases; unmatched bases: 11. CDR1 is SQVTM and CDR2 is ANQGSEA in the germline V gene. Written as DNA, the CDR3 is TGCAGCGTTGCCCCGCGGGAGAAGTTGCACGAGCAGTACTTC. Its protein product is CSVAPREKLHEQYF.

The rearrangement uses TRBV5-1 and TRBJ2-3, with 8 bases identical to TRBD2. CDR3 length equals 15 residues. The J segment lost 1 base and the V segment lost 4 bases, leaving 5 bases of the junction unmatched. Germline lookup yields CDR1 SGHRS and CDR2 YFSETQ. CDR3 sequence: CASSISGTGTDTQYF. Written as DNA, the CDR3 is TGCGCCAGCAGCATTAGCGGGACGGGCACAGATACGCAGTATTTT. The whole variable domain, remainder taken from reference TRBV5-1 and TRBJ2-3, is KAGVTQTPRYLIKTRGQQVTLSCSPISGHRSVSWYQQTPGQGLQFLFEYFSETQRNKGNFPGRFSGRQFSNSRSEMNVSTLELGDSALYLCASSISGTGTDTQYFGPGTRLTVL.

For the CDR3, the DNA is TGTGCCAGCAGTTATGTCAGGGGTGCACCCCTCCACTTT. This gives the protein CASSYVRGAPLHF. This sequence joins TRBV6-2 or TRBV6-3 and TRBJ1-6, with TRBD1 as a possible D gene (6 bases). Between the trimmed V and J ends, which lost 3 bases and 11 bases, there was a span of 11 bases. The germline V gene has CDR1 MNHEY and CDR2 SVGEGT. This CDR3 comprises 13 residues.

The CDR3 region has the DNA TGTGCCAGCACAACCTTTGCCTCCTATAATTCACCCCTCCACTTT. It specifies CASTTFASYNSPLHF. This chain joins TRBV2 and TRBJ1-6, with D unresolved. The CDR3 is 15 residues long. CDR1 SNHLY and CDR2 FYNNEI come from the germline V gene. The ends were cut back, 7 bases at V and 0 bases at J, with 10 bases in the middle.

This clone appeared a few times. The chain combines TRBV5-4 with TRBJ1-2; D not resolved. This CDR3 region has 14 residues. Germline CDR1 and CDR2: SGHNT and YYREEE (reference sequence). Trimming left V 1 base short and J 5 bases short, with 12 bases between. The CDR3: CASSLKGSDYGYTF. DNA for the CDR3: TGTGCCAGCAGCTTGAAAGGTTCAGATTATGGCTACACCTTC.

The chain joins TRBV7-9 to TRBJ2-4, with TRBD1 matching 8 bases. This CDR3 region has 15 residues. Germline CDR1 reads SEHNR; CDR2 reads FQNEAQ (reference sequence). Germline trimming cut 4 bases from V and 6 bases from J; bases unmatched to any gene: 8. The CDR3 sequence: CASSSPTGVANIQYF. The CDR3 bases are TGTGCCAGCAGCTCGCCGACAGGGGTCGCAAACATTCAGTACTTC.